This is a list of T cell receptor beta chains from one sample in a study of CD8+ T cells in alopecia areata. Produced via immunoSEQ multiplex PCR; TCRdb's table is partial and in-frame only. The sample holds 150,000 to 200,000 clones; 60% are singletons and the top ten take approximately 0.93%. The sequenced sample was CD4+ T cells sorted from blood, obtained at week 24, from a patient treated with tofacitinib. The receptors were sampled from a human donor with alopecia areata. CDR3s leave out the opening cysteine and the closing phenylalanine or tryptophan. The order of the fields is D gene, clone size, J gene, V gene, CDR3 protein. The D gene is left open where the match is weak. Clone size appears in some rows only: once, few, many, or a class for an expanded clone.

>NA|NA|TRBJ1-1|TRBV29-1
SVVPGGRIGNTEAF
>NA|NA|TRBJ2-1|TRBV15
ATSIPYNEQF
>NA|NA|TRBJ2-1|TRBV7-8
ASSLKDGVGEQF
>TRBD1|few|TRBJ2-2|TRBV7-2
ASSRPGQGNTGELF
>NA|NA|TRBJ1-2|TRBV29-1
SVEGGEGYT
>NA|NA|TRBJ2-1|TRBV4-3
ASSQEPGRYNEQF
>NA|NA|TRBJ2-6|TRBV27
ASKVSGANVLT
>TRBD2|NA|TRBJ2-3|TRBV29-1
SVAGTTSTDTQY
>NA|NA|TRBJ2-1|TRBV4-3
ASSQEVAGVGDEQF
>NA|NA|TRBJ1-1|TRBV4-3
ASSQDLRGVTTEAF
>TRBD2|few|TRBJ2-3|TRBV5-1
ASSPGLAADTQY
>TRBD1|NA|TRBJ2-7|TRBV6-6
ASRGTGGGYEQY
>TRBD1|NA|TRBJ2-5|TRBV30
AWSSGTGFQETQY
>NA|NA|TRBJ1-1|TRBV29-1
SVGLQGSNTEAF